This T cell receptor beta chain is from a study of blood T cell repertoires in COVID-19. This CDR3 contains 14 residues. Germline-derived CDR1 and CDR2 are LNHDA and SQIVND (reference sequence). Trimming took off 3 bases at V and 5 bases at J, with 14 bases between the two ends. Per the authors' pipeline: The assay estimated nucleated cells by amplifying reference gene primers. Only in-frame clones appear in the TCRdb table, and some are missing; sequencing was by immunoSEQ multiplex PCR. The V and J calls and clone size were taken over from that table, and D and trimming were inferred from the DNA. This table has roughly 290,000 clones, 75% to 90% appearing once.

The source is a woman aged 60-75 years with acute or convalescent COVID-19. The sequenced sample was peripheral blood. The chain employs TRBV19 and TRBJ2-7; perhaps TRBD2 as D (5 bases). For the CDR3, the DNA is TGTGCCAGTAGTATTTATCCTGGACTGGACGAGCAGTACTTC. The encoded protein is CASSIYPGLDEQYF.